Listed below are T cell receptor beta chains from one sample, sequenced in a study of blood T cell repertoires in COVID-19. Profiled with immunoSEQ multiplex PCR; TCRdb holds only in-frame clones, not every one. The sample carries some 140,000 clones, roughly 89% recorded once. The sequenced material came from peripheral blood. The receptors were sampled from a man aged 45-60 years with active or convalescent COVID-19. The CDR3 runs from the conserved cysteine through the conserved F or W. The order of the fields is D gene, V gene, clone size, J gene, CDR3 protein, CDR3 DNA. A D gene is named only where the DNA matches it firmly. Rows may omit the clone size; those that give it use once, few, many or a size class.

>NA|TRBV24-1|NA|TRBJ1-5
CATSDQGYQPQHF
TGTGCCACCAGTGATCAGGGTTATCAGCCCCAGCATTTT
>NA|TRBV9|NA|TRBJ1-4
CASSVNSNLNEKLFF
TGTGCCAGCAGCGTAAACAGTAATTTGAATGAAAAACTGTTTTTT
>TRBD2|TRBV7-2|NA|TRBJ2-3
CASSLAGTRGTDTQYF
TGTGCCAGCAGCTTAGCCGGGACTAGAGGCACAGATACGCAGTATTTT
>TRBD1|TRBV6-5|NA|TRBJ1-6
CASSSGQNGSPLHF
TGTGCCAGCAGCTCGGGACAGAACGGCTCACCCCTCCACTTT
>TRBD2|TRBV15|NA|TRBJ2-3
CATSTRLAITDTQYF
TGTGCCACCAGCACCAGACTAGCGATCACAGATACGCAGTATTTT
>TRBD1|TRBV28|NA|TRBJ1-4
CASSEPGQGGEKLFF
TGTGCCAGCAGTGAACCGGGACAGGGGGGTGAAAAACTGTTTTTT
>NA|TRBV5-4|once|TRBJ1-1
CASTPTGIMNTEAFF
TGTGCCAGCACACCCACAGGCATTATGAACACTGAAGCTTTCTTT
>NA|TRBV6-5|NA|TRBJ1-5
CASSSGRRNQPQHF
TGTGCCAGCAGTTCCGGACGGAGGAATCAGCCCCAGCATTTT
>NA|TRBV30|few|TRBJ2-7
CAWSQQFYEQYF
TGTGCCTGGAGTCAACAGTTTTACGAGCAGTACTTC
>TRBD2|TRBV7-2|NA|TRBJ2-7
CASSLGGSRYEQYF
TGTGCCAGCAGCTTAGGCGGGAGCCGCTACGAGCAGTACTTC
>TRBD2|TRBV7-9|NA|TRBJ2-1
CASSLDSGRRNEQFF
TGTGCCAGCAGCTTAGATAGCGGGAGGCGGAATGAGCAGTTCTTC